Below are 10 T cell receptor beta chains sequenced from a single sample in a study of blood T cells in healthy people across ages. Then a second PCR, running about 7 to 11 cycles, was carried out with a sample-barcoded 5' primer and a J-beta primer mix. TCRdb reprocessed the 5' RACE reads with MiXCR, giving one entry per CDR3 protein. Of about 510,000 distinct CDR3 sequences in the sample, about 26% were seen once. The same data also went into a second study, on T cells of mothers and their children.

Sequencing was carried out using blood. Source of these receptors: a boy younger than 10 in good health.

The genes are TRBV20-1 and TRBJ1-1; the D is unclear. In germline, CDR1 is DFQATT, CDR2 SNEGSKA (reference sequence). Trimming stripped 3 bases from V and 1 base from J, with 15 bases between. The CDR3 is 15 residues long. CDR3 DNA: TGCAGTGCTAGCAACCCCGGGGTGAAGAACACTGAAGCTTTCTTT. It encodes CSASNPGVKNTEAFF.

This clonotype was recorded a few times. The chain joins TRBV5-1 to TRBJ2-3; a possible D gene is TRBD1 (7 bases). V was shortened by 7 bases and J by 2 bases, with 11 bases between the two germline ends. The CDR3 spans 13 residues. Germline V gene lookup returns CDR1 SGHRS and CDR2 YFSETQ. The CDR3 region is CASGGTDTDTQYF. In DNA form, the CDR3 reads TGCGCCAGCGGCGGGACAGACACAGATACGCAGTATTTT.

The J gene is TRBJ1-2, the V gene TRBV7-2, with D possibly TRBD1 on 5 matching bases. V gave up 1 base and J gave up 4 bases, with 10 bases separating them. Germline values: CDR1 SGHTA, CDR2 FQGNSA. This CDR3 comprises 14 residues. CDR3 loop: CASSLDPGPYGYTF. CDR3 coding DNA: TGTGCCAGCAGCTTAGACCCAGGGCCCTATGGCTACACCTTC. Combining the CDR3 with reference TRBV7-2 and TRBJ1-2 gives the whole variable domain GAGVSQSPSNKVTEKGKDVELRCDPISGHTALYWYRQSLGQGLEFLIYFQGNSAPDKSGLPSDRFSAERTGGSVSTLTIQRTQQEDSAVYLCASSLDPGPYGYTFGSGTRLTVV.

This clonotype was observed a handful of times. The chain uses TRBV7-2 and TRBJ2-5, with a tentative D call TRBD2 (5 bases). Germline V CDR1 and CDR2: SGHTA, FQGNSA. Deletions cut 7 bases from V and 1 base from J, with 13 bases between. The CDR3 length is 14 residues. CDR3 sequence: CASTLGGSQETQYF. The CDR3 bases are TGTGCCAGCACCCTTGGTGGGAGCCAAGAGACCCAGTACTTC.

This clonotype was counted a few times. The rearrangement links TRBV5-3 to TRBJ2-1; D perhaps matches TRBD2 (5 bases). TRBV5-3 is marked as an open reading frame, function uncertain. This CDR3 contains 16 residues. V shed 1 base and J shed 1 base, with 12 bases lying between them. The CDR3 reads CARSLRPSRSYNEQFF. CDR3 sequence (DNA): TGTGCCAGAAGCTTGAGGCCTAGCAGGTCCTACAATGAGCAGTTCTTC.

This clonotype came up a few times. J is TRBJ2-1 and V is TRBV20-1; 14 bases are a match to TRBD2. CDR3 length: 16 residues. Trimming took 1 base from V and 6 from J; bases not matched to a gene: 5. The germline V gene encodes CDR1 DFQATT and CDR2 SNEGSKA (reference sequence). The CDR3 DNA is TGCAGTGCTAGAGGAAGACTAGCGGGAGGGCCCAATGAGCAGTTCTTC. Encoded protein: CSARGRLAGGPNEQFF.

This clonotype was recorded a few times. The J gene is TRBJ2-3, the V gene TRBV27; D is possibly TRBD1 or TRBD2 (5 bases each). The germline V and J ends were trimmed by 8 bases and 4 bases, with 19 bases remaining between them. CDR1 and CDR2 (germline): MNHEY, SMNVEV (reference sequence). CDR3 length: 15 amino acids. As DNA, the CDR3 is TGTGCCAGCGCTTACATCGGGGCCGCTTCAGATACGCAGTATTTT. Translating gives CASAYIGAASDTQYF.

This chain uses TRBV28 with TRBJ2-7; the D gene is possibly TRBD1 (6 bases). The germline V gene encodes CDR1 MDHEN and CDR2 SYDVKM. CDR3 length: 14 residues. V dropped 4 bases and J dropped 4 bases, with 14 bases sitting between them. The CDR3 DNA is TGTGCCAGCAGTTCCCCACCCACAGGGTACGAGCAGTACTTC. It is translated as CASSSPPTGYEQYF.

The table lists this clonotype with a few counts. This chain's CDR3 is CASSPPGGLTEAFF. DNA for the CDR3: TGCGCCAGCAGCCCCCCGGGGGGTCTCACTGAAGCTTTCTTT. The V call is TRBV5-1, the J call TRBJ1-1; a possible D gene is TRBD1 (5 bases). The CDR3 length is 14 residues. The V and J ends lost 4 bases and 4 bases respectively, with 14 bases between them. From germline, CDR1 is SGHRS and CDR2 YFSETQ.

Only a few counts were recorded for this clonotype. The chain combines TRBV3-1 with TRBJ2-3; D is undetermined. The CDR3 sequence is 12 residues long. V was pared by 0 bases and J by 10 bases, with 8 bases between. Germline V gene data show CDR1 as LGHDT and CDR2 as YNNKEL (reference sequence). The CDR3 here is CASSQDPTAQYF. The CDR3 DNA is TGTGCCAGCAGCCAAGACCCGACGGCGCAGTATTTT.